One and the same sample provided the 17 T cell receptor beta chains below, sequenced in a study of regulatory T cells in long-lasting Graves disease. Time point: persistent/refractory GD, antithyroid drugs over 5 years with positive TRAb. The authors made the TCR library using RNA they extracted from PBMCs. Arm-PCR with iRepertoire HTBI primers amplified the CDR3 regions for these TCR beta libraries. Each CDR3 protein is one row after TCRdb ran MiXCR on the multiplex PCR reads. The sample has a few hundred thousand distinct CDR3 sequences, 20% to 25% seen once; the top ten hold roughly 26%. The starting material was peripheral blood mononuclear cells (PBMCs), obtained when the disease was refractory, from a patient treated with antithyroid drugs. These receptor sequences come from a female donor with Graves disease.

The V call is TRBV20-1, the J call TRBJ2-7, with TRBD2 matching 8 bases. From germline, CDR1 is DFQATT and CDR2 SNEGSKA (reference sequence). This CDR3 has 13 amino acids. The J segment lost 5 bases and the V segment lost 6 bases, leaving 9 bases of the junction unmatched. The CDR3 DNA is TGCAGTGCACCCTTCCCGGGAGGGAACGAGCAGTACTTC. It yields the protein CSAPFPGGNEQYF.

The chain uses TRBV7-6 and TRBJ2-3, with 7 bases lining up with TRBD1. Germline V gives CDR1 SGHVS, CDR2 FNYEAQ. The CDR3 sequence is 16 residues long. Trimming at V came to 9 bases and at J to 4 bases, leaving 16 bases not matched to a gene. In nucleotides, the CDR3 is TGTGCCAGGCCGACCCCGACAGGGTTTTTCGCAGATACGCAGTATTTT. It yields the protein CARPTPTGFFADTQYF. Drawing the rest from reference TRBV7-6 and TRBJ2-3, the complete variable domain is GAGVSQSPRYKVTKRGQDVALRCDPISGHVSLYWYRQALGQGPEFLTYFNYEAQQDKSGLPNDRFSAERPEGSISTLTIQRTEQRDSAMYRCARPTPTGFFADTQYFGPGTRLTVL.

This chain links TRBV7-3 with TRBJ2-1, with TRBD2 matching over 8 bases. CDR1 is SGHTA, CDR2 FQGTGA, per germline. The V gene end was trimmed by 5 bases and the J gene end by 2 bases; junction bases not matched to a gene: 11. This CDR3 comprises 17 residues. The CDR3 region is CASSPRSSGKAYNEQFF. Written as DNA, the CDR3 is TGTGCCAGCAGCCCGCGGAGTAGCGGGAAAGCCTACAATGAGCAGTTCTTC.

The sample holds a few counts of this clonotype. This chain connects TRBV20-1 to TRBJ1-1; TRBD1 is a possible D gene (5 bases). Deletions cut 1 base from V and 5 bases from J, with 23 bases between. This CDR3 has 17 amino acids. Germline V CDR1 and CDR2: DFQATT, SNEGSKA (reference sequence). As DNA, the CDR3 is TGCAGTGCTAGAGTAGATACAGGCTGGGGACCCGGTACTGAAGCTTTCTTT. It is translated as CSARVDTGWGPGTEAFF.

In this sample, this clonotype turned up many times. V and J are TRBV24-1 and TRBJ1-2; maybe TRBD1 (6 bases). Trimming took 3 bases from V and 4 from J, leaving 14 bases between them. The CDR3 has 15 residues. Germline CDR1 reads KGHDR; CDR2 reads SFDVKD. CDR3 residues: CATSDGTPAGYGYTF. CDR3 nucleotide sequence: TGTGCCACCAGTGATGGGACACCCGCAGGCTATGGCTACACCTTC.

The sample holds a few counts of this clonotype. The chain is built from TRBV29-1 and TRBJ1-2; D may be TRBD1 (6 bases). CDR1 and CDR2 from the germline V gene are SQVTM and ANQGSEA. This CDR3 has 13 residues. With 3 bases removed from V and 4 bases from J, the gap between germline ends came to 12 bases. The CDR3 nucleotides are TGCAGCGTTGACAGGGGTGGTAGCTATGGCTACACCTTC. It codes for CSVDRGGSYGYTF. Combining the CDR3 with reference TRBV29-1 and TRBJ1-2 gives the whole variable domain SAVISQKPSRDICQRGTSLTIQCQVDSQVTMMFWYRQQPGQSLTLIATANQGSEATYESGFVIDKFPISRPNLTFSTLTVSNMSPEDSSIYLCSVDRGGSYGYTFGSGTRLTVV.

This clonotype was observed many times. The rearrangement links TRBV15 to TRBJ1-2; D perhaps matches TRBD1 (6 bases). The CDR3 extends over 13 amino acids. Germline values: CDR1 LNHNV, CDR2 YYDKDF (reference sequence). Trimming took 5 bases from V and 8 from J, leaving 15 bases between them. The CDR3 protein is CATSEGGFGGYTF. The DNA for the CDR3 is TGTGCCACCAGCGAGGGGGGTTTCGGAGGCTACACCTTC.

The chain combines TRBV30 with TRBJ1-1; the D is unclear. Trimming removed 4 bases at V and 1 base at J, with 7 bases between. Germline values: CDR1 GTSNPN, CDR2 SVGIG (reference sequence). The CDR3 is 12 amino acids. CDR3 sequence reads: CAWKLGNTEAFF. DNA for the CDR3: TGTGCCTGGAAATTAGGGAACACTGAAGCTTTCTTT.

This clonotype was detected only a few times. CDR3 in amino acids: CSARSLTEMNTEAFF. Here the CDR3 DNA reads TGCAGTGCTAGATCCCTGACGGAAATGAACACTGAAGCTTTCTTT. The chain joins TRBV20-1 to TRBJ1-1; D is uncertain. Germline CDR1 and CDR2: DFQATT and SNEGSKA (reference sequence). Trimming cost V 2 bases and J 0 bases, with 13 bases left between them. The CDR3 runs 15 residues.

The rearrangement uses TRBV20-1 and TRBJ2-3; 8 positions match TRBD1. This CDR3 has 16 residues. In germline, CDR1 is DFQATT, CDR2 SNEGSKA (reference sequence). V was pared by 0 bases and J by 4 bases, with 9 bases of the junction left unmatched. CDR3 in DNA: TGCAGTGCTAGAGATCTAGGCAGGGGGCTTGCAGATACGCAGTATTTT. Protein product: CSARDLGRGLADTQYF.

This clonotype was found many times. The chain carries TRBV28 and TRBJ2-7; a weak D match, TRBD2 (5 bases). The CDR3 is made up of 15 amino acids. V was shortened by 2 bases and J by 4 bases, with 15 bases between the two germline ends. Looked up from germline, CDR1 is MDHEN and CDR2 is SYDVKM. CDR3: CASSLVFPSGYEQYF. The CDR3 DNA is TGTGCCAGCAGTTTAGTGTTCCCCTCGGGGTACGAGCAGTACTTC. The complete variable domain, with remaining parts taken from reference TRBV28 and TRBJ2-7, reads DVKVTQSSRYLVKRTGEKVFLECVQDMDHENMFWYRQDPGLGLRLIYFSYDVKMKEKGDIPEGYSVSREKKERFSLILESASTNQTSMYLCASSLVFPSGYEQYFGPGTRLTVT.

The genes are TRBV5-1 and TRBJ1-2, with 7 bases that match TRBD1. The CDR3 runs to 14 residues. Germline values: CDR1 SGHRS, CDR2 YFSETQ. Trimming removed 2 bases from V and 1 base from J; junction bases left unmatched: 2. CDR3 residues: CASSFRDSNYGYTF. DNA for the CDR3: TGCGCCAGCAGCTTCCGGGACAGTAACTATGGCTACACCTTC.

This clonotype occurred many times. The chain employs TRBV11-2 and TRBJ2-4; 7 positions match TRBD1. The germline V gene has CDR1 SGHAT and CDR2 FQNNGV. The ends lost 3 bases at V and 16 bases at J; junction bases unmatched: 12. The CDR3 has 13 amino acids. CDR3 sequence (DNA): TGTGCCAGCAGCTTTTCGGGGATCGGACAGGCCTACTTC. Its protein is CASSFSGIGQAYF.

The chain couples TRBV20-1 to TRBJ1-1; D might be TRBD1 (5 bases). Germline V gene data show CDR1 as DFQATT and CDR2 as SNEGSKA (reference sequence). Trimming took 6 bases from V and 2 from J, leaving 10 bases between them. The CDR3 totals 12 residues. CDR3 in amino acids: CSAPGHNTEAFF. DNA of the CDR3: TGCAGTGCCCCCGGACACAACACTGAAGCTTTCTTT.

This clonotype came up a few times. The rearrangement links TRBV9 to TRBJ1-1; no firm D call. The CDR3 has 12 residues. Trimming took 0 bases from V and 4 from J, leaving 4 bases between them. The germline CDR1 and CDR2 sequences are SGDLS and YYNGEE. The CDR3 spells CASSVDGTEAFF. CDR3 nucleotide sequence: TGTGCCAGCAGCGTAGACGGCACTGAAGCTTTCTTT.

This clonotype was picked up a small number of times. V and J are TRBV7-6 and TRBJ1-5; D remains ambiguous. The CDR3 extends over 15 amino acids. Germline V gene lookup returns CDR1 SGHVS and CDR2 FNYEAQ. Trimming cost V 5 bases and J 5 bases, with 16 bases left between them. The CDR3 protein is CASSTQPGRDQPQHF. The CDR3 nucleotides are TGTGCCAGCAGCACTCAGCCGGGAAGGGATCAGCCCCAGCATTTT.

V and J are TRBV2 and TRBJ2-6; TRBD1 might be the D (6 bases). Germline-derived CDR1 and CDR2 are SNHLY and FYNNEI. With 6 bases removed from V and 0 bases from J, the gap between germline ends came to 18 bases. The CDR3 loop spans 18 amino acids. This CDR3 is CASSAPPGHFSGANVLTF. In DNA, the CDR3 is TGTGCCAGCAGCGCTCCCCCGGGACACTTCTCTGGGGCCAACGTCCTGACTTTC. Full variable domain (missing parts from reference TRBV2 and TRBJ2-6): EPEVTQTPSHQVTQMGQEVILRCVPISNHLYFYWYRQILGQKVEFLVSFYNNEISEKSEIFDDQFSVERPDGSNFTLKIRSTKLEDSAMYFCASSAPPGHFSGANVLTFGAGSRLTVL.